This is a list of T cell receptor beta chains from one sample in a study of patients and donors after allogeneic stem cell transplantation. TCRdb independently ran MiXCR on the RT-PCR reads; one entry per CDR3 protein. Of 100,000 to 120,000 distinct CDR3 sequences listed, 35% are singletons. What was sequenced was blood, either unsorted or a sorted T cell fraction (not recorded which). Receptor source: a human donor who was either an allogeneic HSCT recipient or a stem cell or donor lymphocyte infusion donor (not recorded which). It is not recorded whose cells these are; they may come from a transplant donor. Each CDR3 is given with its conserved first and last residue. The D gene is left open where the match is weak. Not every row has a clone size; where given, it reads once, few, many or a size class.

clone_size	v_call	d_call	j_call	cdr3_aa	cdr3_nt
NA	TRBV6-6	NA	TRBJ1-4	CASRLQRRHIYEKLFF	TGTGCCAGCAGGTTACAGCGTCGTCACATTTATGAAAAACTGTTTTTT
NA	TRBV5-6	NA	TRBJ1-3	CASSLKTRWVGNTIYF	TGTGCCAGCAGCTTAAAAACACGTTGGGTCGGAAACACCATATATTTT
few	TRBV7-8	NA	TRBJ1-6	CAPPSLPGDSPLHF	TGTGCCCCCCCCTCTTTACCCGGGGATTCACCCCTCCACTTT
NA	TRBV5-6	TRBD1	TRBJ2-2	CASSLAGTGGTGELFF	TGTGCCAGCAGCTTGGCGGGGACAGGGGGCACCGGGGAGCTGTTTTTT
few	TRBV25-1	NA	TRBJ1-1	CASSEWGSGTEAFF	TGTGCCAGCAGTGAATGGGGGTCTGGGACTGAAGCTTTCTTT
NA	TRBV7-2	TRBD2	TRBJ2-1	CASSLGRGSYNEQFF	TGTGCCAGCAGCTTGGGGAGGGGTAGCTACAATGAGCAGTTCTTC
few	TRBV6-5	NA	TRBJ1-5	CASSPGYWDQPQHF	TGTGCCAGCAGTCCGGGCTATTGGGATCAGCCCCAGCATTTT
NA	TRBV7-2	TRBD1	TRBJ2-1	CASSLAGTGPPAYNEQFF	TGTGCCAGCAGCTTAGCCGGGACAGGGCCCCCGGCTTACAATGAGCAGTTCTTC
NA	TRBV18	TRBD1	TRBJ1-5	CASSPRDRGRSNQPQHF	TGTGCCAGCTCACCTCGGGACAGGGGAAGGAGCAATCAGCCCCAGCATTTT
NA	TRBV7-2	TRBD1	TRBJ1-4	CASSSPGTAEKLFF	TGTGCCAGCAGCTCCCCCGGGACAGCAGAAAAACTGTTTTTT
NA	TRBV20-1	TRBD2	TRBJ2-1	CSASISGRAPEQFF	TGCAGTGCTAGCATTAGCGGGAGGGCCCCTGAGCAGTTCTTC
NA	TRBV28	NA	TRBJ2-3	CASSLAPLGLHAQYF	TGTGCCAGCAGTTTAGCCCCCCTCGGACTGCACGCGCAGTATTTT
once	TRBV4-3	NA	TRBJ2-7	CASSQEQAGGYEQYF	TGCGCCAGCAGCCAAGAACAGGCCGGTGGCTACGAGCAGTACTTC
NA	TRBV18	NA	TRBJ1-3	CASSPSGATIYF	TGTGCCAGCTCACCATCAGGGGCCACCATATATTTT
NA	TRBV11-2	TRBD1	TRBJ1-1	CASSARTGAGTEAFF	TGTGCCAGCAGCGCCCGGACAGGGGCGGGAACTGAAGCTTTCTTT
NA	TRBV29-1	NA	TRBJ2-6	CSVALLSGANVLTF	TGCAGCGTTGCGCTGCTCTCTGGGGCCAACGTCCTGACTTTC
NA	TRBV7-2	TRBD1	TRBJ1-2	CASSQDRVGGYTF	TGTGCCAGCAGCCAAGACAGGGTTGGAGGCTACACCTTC
few	TRBV12-5	TRBD1	TRBJ2-1	CASGLFYRDRGESEQFF	TGTGCTAGTGGTTTGTTCTACCGGGACAGGGGAGAGAGTGAGCAGTTCTTC
few	TRBV14	NA	TRBJ1-1	CASSQLGTLGTEAFF	TGTGCCAGCAGCCAATTAGGGACCCTGGGCACTGAAGCTTTCTTT
NA	TRBV7-2	NA	TRBJ2-3	CASSFQGARDTQYF	TGTGCCAGCAGCTTTCAAGGGGCAAGGGATACGCAGTATTTT
few	TRBV28	NA	TRBJ1-5	CASSLIGKGQPQHF	TGTGCCAGCAGTTTAATTGGGAAGGGTCAGCCCCAGCATTTT
NA	TRBV7-2	NA	TRBJ2-5	CASSLVGESGTQYF	TGTGCCAGCAGCTTAGTGGGCGAGAGCGGGACCCAGTACTTC
NA	TRBV12-3/TRBV12-4	TRBD1	TRBJ2-3	CASSGQVGADTQYF	TGTGCCAGCAGTGGACAGGTGGGGGCAGATACGCAGTATTTT
NA	TRBV10-3	NA	TRBJ2-1	CAISESLTKQFF	TGTGCCATCAGTGAGTCTCTGACCAAGCAGTTCTTC
NA	TRBV6-5	NA	TRBJ2-3	CASSSITLAGTTDTQYF	TGTGCCAGCAGTTCCATAACCTTGGCGGGTACCACAGATACGCAGTATTTT